This is a list of T cell receptor beta chains from one sample in a study of blood T cell repertoires in COVID-19. The table came from immunoSEQ multiplex PCR; TCRdb's copy has only in-frame clones and leaves some out. The data show about 27,000 clones, with 80% to 85% seen just once and roughly 61% held by the top ten. Sequencing was done on a sample of peripheral blood. The receptors were sampled from a woman of 80 years or more with acute or convalescent COVID-19. Each CDR3 is given with its conserved first and last residue. Fields, in order: clone size, D gene, V gene, J gene, CDR3 DNA, CDR3 protein. A D gene is named only where the DNA matches it firmly. Clone sizes are given selectively: once, few, many, or a class where the clone is expanded.

>NA|NA|TRBV5-4|TRBJ1-6
TGTGCCAGCACCGTCGCAGGAAGCTCCTATAATTCACCCCTCCACTTT
CASTVAGSSYNSPLHF
>NA|NA|TRBV5-1|TRBJ1-6
TGCGCCAGCAGCTTGGTACAGGAGAATTCACCCCTCCACTTT
CASSLVQENSPLHF
>NA|NA|TRBV5-1|TRBJ2-1
TGCGCCAGCAGCTTGGAGCAGGGCCACAATGAGCAGTTCTTC
CASSLEQGHNEQFF
>NA|TRBD2|TRBV6-2/TRBV6-3|TRBJ2-5
TGTGCCAGCAGTCCCCTTAGCGGGGGGCAAGAGACCCAGTACTTC
CASSPLSGGQETQYF
>NA|TRBD1|TRBV24-1|TRBJ1-5
TGTGCCACCAGTGATTCCCGAGGGGGCGACCAGCCCCAGCATTTT
CATSDSRGGDQPQHF
>NA|TRBD1|TRBV4-1|TRBJ2-7
TGCGCCAGCAGCCCCAGGGGACAGGAAGCCCCCTACGAGCAGTACTTC
CASSPRGQEAPYEQYF
>NA|TRBD2|TRBV4-2|TRBJ2-1
TGTGCCAGCAGCCAGGTCCAGCGGGAGGTCTACAATGAGCAGTTCTTC
CASSQVQREVYNEQFF
>few|NA|TRBV25-1|TRBJ2-6
TGTGCCAGCAGCGGGGTCTCTGGGGCCAACGTCCTGACTTTC
CASSGVSGANVLTF
>NA|NA|TRBV2|TRBJ2-6
TGTGCCAGCAGTGAAGTACTCTCTGGGGCCAACGTCCTGACTTTC
CASSEVLSGANVLTF
>NA|TRBD1|TRBV7-2|TRBJ2-5
TGTGCCAGCAGCCCCGGGGACAGCCACAAGGAGACCCAGTACTTC
CASSPGDSHKETQYF
>NA|NA|TRBV4-2|TRBJ1-1
TGTGCCAGCAGCCCTCACCCAGGGCCCTACATGGCTTTCTTT
CASSPHPGPYMAFF
>once|NA|TRBV7-2|TRBJ1-2
TGTGCCAGCAGCCCACTTAGGGGGACCTATGGCTACACCTTC
CASSPLRGTYGYTF
>NA|TRBD1|TRBV3-1/TRBV3-2|TRBJ2-7
TGTGCCAGCAGCCAAGGACAGGGGAAGGACGAGCAGTACTTC
CASSQGQGKDEQYF
>NA|TRBD1|TRBV7-2|TRBJ2-2
TGTGCCAGCAGCTTAGGAAGGGCCGGGACAGGGACCACCGGGGAGCTGTTTTTT
CASSLGRAGTGTTGELFF
>NA|NA|TRBV3-1/TRBV3-2|TRBJ1-3
TGTGCCAGCAGCGGAGAACGAAACACCATATATTTT
CASSGERNTIYF
>NA|TRBD1|TRBV25-1|TRBJ1-4
TGTGCCAGCAGTGAATTCACAGGGGGGGGTTCGAAACTGTTTTTT
CASSEFTGGGSKLFF
>NA|NA|TRBV18|TRBJ2-2
TGTGCCAGCTCACCCCCCACAGGGCTGAACACCGGGGAGCTGTTTTTT
CASSPPTGLNTGELFF
>NA|NA|TRBV19|TRBJ2-1
TGTGCCAGTAGGACAGGTTTCTCCTACAATGAGCAGTTCTTC
CASRTGFSYNEQFF
>NA|NA|TRBV11-2|TRBJ1-3
TGTGCCAGCAGCTCGACCCGCGGAGGAAACACCATATATTTT
CASSSTRGGNTIYF
>NA|NA|TRBV9|TRBJ1-2
TGTGCCAGCAGCGCGACCTTGCAGGGAAACTATGGCTACACCTTC
CASSATLQGNYGYTF
>NA|TRBD2|TRBV5-4|TRBJ2-1
TGTGCCAGCAGCCCTCGAGCGGGAGGTTCCTACAATGAGCAGTTCTTC
CASSPRAGGSYNEQFF
>NA|NA|TRBV7-6|TRBJ1-1
TGTGCCAGCAGCCCGGGGGAGAGGGGGGGCACTGAAGCTTTCTTT
CASSPGERGGTEAFF
>once|NA|TRBV18|TRBJ1-1
TGTGCCAGCTCAAAAACTAACACTGAAGCTTTCTTT
CASSKTNTEAFF
>few|NA|TRBV25-1|TRBJ1-1
TGTGCCAGCAGGGGGGAGGGTGGGGTGCGAGAAGCTTTCTTT
CASRGEGGVREAFF
>NA|NA|TRBV7-2|TRBJ1-2
TGTGCCAGCAGCTTCCAGGGGATGGCTAACTATGGCTACACCTTC
CASSFQGMANYGYTF
>NA|TRBD1|TRBV6-5|TRBJ1-1
TGTGCCAGCAGTTGGGGCGACAGGGACACTGAAGCTTTCTTT
CASSWGDRDTEAFF